The 17 T cell receptor beta chains reported below all come from one sample, sequenced in a study of cytomegalovirus exposure and HLA in healthy donors. It was with 60 Vbeta and 13 Jbeta primers that the PCR ran. The protocol was immunoSEQ multiplex PCR, while the TCRdb copy is restricted to in-frame clones and leaves out a portion. The sample shows 55,000 to 85,000 clones, 72% of them seen only once. Sequencing input: PBMCs. These TCRs come from a woman aged 40 to 49 in good health and CMV-seropositive.

The chain has TRBV7-9 and TRBJ2-3; 9 nucleotides line up with TRBD1. The trim removed 4 bases at V and 4 bases at J, leaving 6 bases unmatched. The CDR3 runs 15 residues. The V gene's germline CDR1 is SEHNR and CDR2 FQNEAQ (reference sequence). The CDR3 is CASSSTGTGSDTQYF. CDR3 in DNA: TGTGCCAGCAGCTCAACCGGGACAGGGTCAGATACGCAGTATTTT. Combining the CDR3 with reference TRBV7-9 and TRBJ2-3 gives the whole variable domain DTGVSQNPRHKITKRGQNVTFRCDPISEHNRLYWYRQTLGQGPEFLTYFQNEAQLEKSRLLSDRFSAERPKGSFSTLEIQRTEQGDSAMYLCASSSTGTGSDTQYFGPGTRLTVL.

The chain is built from TRBV2 and TRBJ2-3, with TRBD2 matching 9 bases. This CDR3 region has 15 residues. The germline V gene encodes CDR1 SNHLY and CDR2 FYNNEI. V trimming: 7 bases; J trimming: 6 bases; junction bases outside the gene matches: 11. The CDR3 nucleotides read TGTGCCAGCATTAGGGGCGGGGGGGAATGGGATACGCAGTATTTT. Translation: CASIRGGGEWDTQYF.

The rearrangement uses TRBV5-1 and TRBJ2-1; weak D call: TRBD2 (6 bases). In germline, CDR1 is SGHRS, CDR2 YFSETQ. V was clipped by 5 bases and J by 6 bases, with 12 bases between them. This CDR3 contains 13 residues. The CDR3 here is CASSTGLLNEQFF. The DNA of the CDR3 is TGCGCCAGCAGTACGGGACTTCTCAATGAGCAGTTCTTC.

This clone has a handful of counts. The chain recombines TRBV7-3 with TRBJ1-2, with 7 bases matching TRBD1. The V and J ends lost 3 bases and 3 bases, in that order; junction bases with no gene match: 7. CDR1 is SGHTA and CDR2 is FQGTGA in the germline V gene. This CDR3 is 15 amino acids long. In DNA, the CDR3 is TGTGCCAGCAGCTTGGCCGGGACAGAAGACTATGGCTACACCTTC. Translated, it gives CASSLAGTEDYGYTF.

The rearrangement uses TRBV30 and TRBJ2-5; TRBD2 might be the D (5 bases). Trimming removed 4 bases from V and 6 bases from J, with 9 bases in between. CDR3 length equals 11 residues. Germline CDR1 GTSNPN, CDR2 SVGIG (reference sequence). CDR3 nucleotides: TGTGCCTGGATGGGAGTGCAGACCCAGTACTTC. Translation: CAWMGVQTQYF.

A single count supports this clone. V usage is TRBV2 and J usage is TRBJ2-5; a weak D match, TRBD2 (5 bases). Germline CDR1 is SNHLY and CDR2 is FYNNEI. There are 13 residues in the CDR3. V was pared by 5 bases and J by 2 bases, with 9 bases between. The CDR3 bases are TGTGCCAGCAGTCCCGAGCGGCAAGAGACCCAGTACTTC. This encodes CASSPERQETQYF.

The gene calls are TRBV9 and TRBJ1-5, with D uncertain. Trimming cost V 1 base and J 5 bases, with 7 bases left between them. The CDR3 sequence is 13 residues long. Germline CDR1 and CDR2: SGDLS and YYNGEE. In nucleotides, the CDR3 is TGTGCCAGCAGCGTAATGGGCGATCAGCCCCAGCATTTT. It yields the protein CASSVMGDQPQHF.

This clone was seen once. This CDR3 reads CASSRGGETQYF. The CDR3 DNA is TGTGCCAGCAGCCGCGGCGGGGAGACCCAGTACTTC. This sequence joins TRBV7-8 and TRBJ2-5; TRBD2 might be the D (5 bases). CDR3 length equals 12 residues. V was shortened by 5 bases and J by 5 bases, with 9 bases between the two germline ends. Looked up from germline, CDR1 is SGHVS and CDR2 is FQNEAQ.

The genes are TRBV7-9 and TRBJ1-6, with unresolved D. Trimming pared 1 base from V and 7 bases from J, leaving 11 bases between. The CDR3 covers 15 residues. Germline CDR1 is SEHNR and CDR2 is FQNEAQ (reference sequence). CDR3 amino acids: CASSLGLVENSPLHF. The CDR3 DNA reads as TGTGCCAGCAGCTTAGGGCTAGTCGAAAATTCACCCCTCCACTTT.

The chain carries TRBV19 and TRBJ1-1, with D perhaps TRBD1 (6 bases). The germline V gene has CDR1 LNHDA and CDR2 SQIVND (reference sequence). The CDR3 runs to 15 residues. Trimming left V 6 bases short and J 7 bases short, with 21 bases between. CDR3 loop: CASSPLGGGSSEAFF. The CDR3 nucleotides are TGTGCCAGTAGCCCGCTAGGGGGGGGGTCAAGTGAAGCTTTCTTT.

This chain's CDR3 is CASSIDRVSGTQYF. The CDR3 DNA is TGTGCCAGTAGTATAGACAGGGTTAGTGGGACCCAGTACTTC. The chain couples TRBV19 to TRBJ2-5; D may be TRBD1 (5 bases). Trimming shortened V by 0 bases and J by 7 bases, and 12 bases separated the two germline ends. This CDR3 comprises 14 residues. Germline V CDR1 and CDR2: LNHDA, SQIVND (reference sequence).

This clone was seen just once. The chain has TRBV9 and TRBJ2-1; TRBD2 matches at 9 bases. V shed 1 base and J 7 bases; nucleotides not matched to a gene: 6. The CDR3 spans 15 residues. CDR1 is SGDLS, CDR2 YYNGEE, per germline. CDR3 residues: CASSVSAGGPNEQFF. The CDR3 region has the DNA TGTGCCAGCAGCGTAAGTGCGGGGGGGCCTAATGAGCAGTTCTTC.

The chain employs TRBV7-2 and TRBJ1-5; D remains unclear. V lost 1 base and J 0 bases, leaving 7 bases between the germline ends. The germline V gene encodes CDR1 SGHTA and CDR2 FQGNSA. The CDR3 has 15 amino acids. The CDR3 here is CASSLVENSNQPQHF. The DNA of the CDR3 is TGTGCCAGCAGCTTAGTGGAGAATAGCAATCAGCCCCAGCATTTT.

The J gene is TRBJ1-1, the V gene TRBV2; D is unresolved. This CDR3 has 13 amino acids. Germline V lookup: CDR1 SNHLY, CDR2 FYNNEI. The ends were cut back, 7 bases at V and 8 bases at J, with 17 bases in the middle. Here the CDR3 reads CASTREGQTEAFF. CDR3 in DNA: TGTGCCAGCACCCGGGAAGGCCAGACCGAAGCTTTCTTT.

The rearrangement joins TRBV5-1 to TRBJ2-7; possibly TRBD1 for D (6 bases). CDR3 size: 14 residues. Germline V lookup: CDR1 SGHRS, CDR2 YFSETQ. V was shortened by 1 base and J by 4 bases, with 12 bases between the two germline ends. In nucleotides, the CDR3 is TGCGCCAGCAGCTTGACAGGGCTAGAGTACGAGCAGTACTTC. This sequence encodes CASSLTGLEYEQYF.

The chain couples TRBV13 to TRBJ2-5, with 9 bases matching TRBD1. Germline V gene lookup returns CDR1 PRHDT and CDR2 FYEKMQ (reference sequence). Germline trimming cut 1 base from V and 5 bases from J; bases unmatched to any gene: 11. CDR3 size: 17 residues. CDR3 nucleotides: TGTGCCAGCAGCTTAGCAAACTCGGGACAGGGAATGGAGACCCAGTACTTC. As protein: CASSLANSGQGMETQYF.

The chain uses TRBV27 and TRBJ1-2, with TRBD1 matching 7 bases. The CDR3 is 15 residues long. V lost 10 bases, J lost 0 bases, and 11 bases stayed unmatched. The germline V gene has CDR1 MNHEY and CDR2 SMNVEV (reference sequence). The chain's CDR3 is CATTGQSPANYGYTF. The CDR3 DNA sequence: TGTGCCACGACGGGACAGTCCCCGGCTAACTATGGCTACACCTTC.